A selection of T cell receptor beta chains follows, all from one sample in a study of blood T cell repertoires in COVID-19. Some clones are missing from TCRdb's copy, which holds only in-frame ones; the method was immunoSEQ multiplex PCR. Among some 150,000 clones listed, over 80% were seen once. Input material: peripheral blood. The source is a woman aged 40 to 55 with active or convalescent COVID-19. CDR3s include the opening cysteine and the closing phenylalanine or tryptophan. A D gene is named only where the DNA matches it firmly. Some rows mark clone size as missing; the rest say once, few, many or name a class of expanded clone.

D	size	V	J	DNA	CDR3
TRBD2	few	TRBV7-9	TRBJ2-7	TGTGCCAGCAGCCCACCAAGAGCGGGAGCAGGAGAGCAGTACTTC	CASSPPRAGAGEQYF
.	.	TRBV7-9	TRBJ2-5	TGTGCCAGCAGCTTAAATGAGGGATCACTTGGGACCCAGTACTTC	CASSLNEGSLGTQYF
.	.	TRBV11-2	TRBJ1-1	TGTGCCAGCAGCTTAGATCTCCAAGCTTTCTTT	CASSLDLQAFF
TRBD1	few	TRBV12-3/TRBV12-4	TRBJ2-7	TGTGCCAGCACCAGGACAGGGAAATACGAGCAGTACTTC	CASTRTGKYEQYF
.	.	TRBV5-1	TRBJ2-3	TGCGCCAGCATGGTGGGGAGGGGGTCCACAGATACGCAGTATTTT	CASMVGRGSTDTQYF
TRBD1	.	TRBV3-1/TRBV3-2	TRBJ1-1	TGTGCCACCGCGGGACAGGCGAACACTGAAGCTTTCTTT	CATAGQANTEAFF
TRBD2	.	TRBV19	TRBJ2-1	TGTGCCAGTAGTATAGAACCTACTAGCGGGCCCTACAATGAGCAGTTCTTC	CASSIEPTSGPYNEQFF
TRBD1	.	TRBV30	TRBJ1-1	TGTGCCTGGGGGACAGGGGACACTGAAGCTTTCTTT	CAWGTGDTEAFF
TRBD1	few	TRBV4-2	TRBJ1-4	TGTGCCAGCAGCCAGGGGGACAGGGGGAATGAAAAACTGTTTTTT	CASSQGDRGNEKLFF
TRBD1	.	TRBV28	TRBJ1-2	TGTGCCAGCAGTCAGGGGTGGACAGGGCTTTATGGCTACACCTTC	CASSQGWTGLYGYTF
TRBD1	.	TRBV7-9	TRBJ1-2	TGTGCCAGCAGCTTAGGGGCTACAGGGGAGAGGAATGGCTACACCTTC	CASSLGATGERNGYTF
.	.	TRBV7-5	TRBJ2-7	TGTGCCAGAAGACAGGGGAAGGGCGGCCCCTTGACCTACGAGCAGTACTTC	CARRQGKGGPLTYEQYF
.	.	TRBV9	TRBJ1-5	TGTGCCAGCAGCGTACAGGATTCCAATCAGCCCCAGCATTTT	CASSVQDSNQPQHF
.	.	TRBV5-1	TRBJ1-1	TGCGCCAGCGCTTATTCGGGGGTCACTGAAGCTTTCTTT	CASAYSGVTEAFF
.	.	TRBV28	TRBJ1-5	TGTGCCAGCAGTCCTTTGGGAGCGGGGATGGGTGGCAATCAGCCCCAGCATTTT	CASSPLGAGMGGNQPQHF
TRBD1	.	TRBV6-5	TRBJ1-2	TGTGCCAGCATCAAGGGACAGGGGAGCTATGGCTACACCTTC	CASIKGQGSYGYTF
TRBD1	.	TRBV7-2	TRBJ1-4	TGTGCCAGCAGCTTAGGAGGAGGGGGCCGGGCTAATGAAAAACTGTTTTTT	CASSLGGGGRANEKLFF
.	.	TRBV5-1	TRBJ1-1	TGCGCCAGCAGCTTGGATGGGACACCCACCGACCGACCTTTCTTT	CASSLDGTPTDRPFF
.	.	TRBV12-3/TRBV12-4	TRBJ1-2	TGTGCCAGCTACGGGGGGCCTAGGGATGGCTACACCTTC	CASYGGPRDGYTF
.	.	TRBV27	TRBJ2-2	TGTGCCACCACTCCTCTGCGGGCTGAGAACACCGGGGAGCTGTTTTTT	CATTPLRAENTGELFF
TRBD1	.	TRBV16	TRBJ1-4	TGTGCCAGCAGCCAATGGGCAGGGGGCGTCTCAGTTTCGTCGTCCACTAATGAAAAACTGTTTTTT	CASSQWAGGVSVSSSTNEKLFF
TRBD1	.	TRBV6-2/TRBV6-3	TRBJ1-5	TGTGCCAGCAGCCATGACAGGGGGCGTCAGCCCCAGCATTTT	CASSHDRGRQPQHF
.	few	TRBV12-3/TRBV12-4	TRBJ1-4	TGTGCCAGCAGAATCTATCCCGAAAAACTGTTTTTT	CASRIYPEKLFF
TRBD1	few	TRBV19	TRBJ1-2	TGTGCCAGTAGCATGATGGGACAGATCTATGGCTACACCTTC	CASSMMGQIYGYTF
.	.	TRBV7-9	TRBJ2-2	TGTGCCAGCAGCTTAGACAGGGCCGGGGAGCTGTTTTTT	CASSLDRAGELFF
.	.	TRBV2	TRBJ2-2	TGTGCCAGCCACCGATGGGGAGCGTCAAACACCGGGGAGCTGTTTTTT	CASHRWGASNTGELFF
TRBD1	.	TRBV19	TRBJ1-2	TGTGCCAGTAGTATCACCCTGACAGGGTTCTATGGCTACACCTTC	CASSITLTGFYGYTF
TRBD2	many	TRBV7-7	TRBJ2-3	TGTGCTAGCAGCTTAGTTCCGGGACTAGCGGGGGCCGTAGATACGCAGTATTTT	CASSLVPGLAGAVDTQYF
TRBD1	few	TRBV29-1	TRBJ2-7	TGCAGCGTTGCTGGCAGGGGGCTAGACGAGCAGTACTTC	CSVAGRGLDEQYF
.	.	TRBV28	TRBJ1-6	TGTGCCAGCAGTTTCCGCCCGGGGAGCTATAATTCACCCCTCCACTTT	CASSFRPGSYNSPLHF
TRBD1	once	TRBV6-6	TRBJ1-2	TGTGCCAGCAGTTACGCAGGGGGCAAGGGGTATGGCTACACCTTC	CASSYAGGKGYGYTF
.	.	TRBV24-1	TRBJ2-3	TGTGCCACCAGTGATCCGCTAGCATCGACAGATACGCAGTATTTT	CATSDPLASTDTQYF
.	.	TRBV18	TRBJ2-2	TGTGCCAGCTCACCACAGACAGGGACTACCGGGGAGCTGTTTTTT	CASSPQTGTTGELFF
.	.	TRBV5-5	TRBJ2-2	TGTGCCAGCAGCACGTGGACAGACCTGAACACCGGGGAGCTGTTTTTT	CASSTWTDLNTGELFF
TRBD1	.	TRBV7-2	TRBJ2-7	TGTGCCAGCAGTCGTACTCCGGGACAGCTCTACGAGCAGTACTTC	CASSRTPGQLYEQYF
TRBD2	.	TRBV7-2	TRBJ2-7	TGTGCCAGCAGCTCTGGGGGAGGGGTCGAGCAGTACTTC	CASSSGGGVEQYF
.	.	TRBV10-3	TRBJ1-2	TGTGCCATCAGTGAATCCAACTTAGATGGCTACACCTTC	CAISESNLDGYTF
.	.	TRBV28	TRBJ2-3	TGTGCCAGCAGTACCGATAGCGAGGCGAGCACAGATACGCAGTATTTT	CASSTDSEASTDTQYF
.	few	TRBV7-9	TRBJ1-1	TGTGCCAGCAGCTCCGTTAATTCCCCTACTGAAGCTTTCTTT	CASSSVNSPTEAFF
.	.	TRBV7-8	TRBJ1-2	TGTGCCAGCAGCTTAGCGGGGGGGGGACCTAACTATGGCTACACCTTC	CASSLAGGGPNYGYTF
.	.	TRBV7-9	TRBJ2-7	TGTGCCAGCAGCGGCCGACAGGCTAGGGAGCAGTACTTC	CASSGRQAREQYF
.	.	TRBV7-2	TRBJ2-2	TGTGCCAGCAGCGCCCGTCCAGTTTGGGAGCTGTTTTTT	CASSARPVWELFF
TRBD1	once	TRBV28	TRBJ1-4	TGTGCCAGCAGCACTCACCGGGACAGCCGTAATGAAAAACTGTTTTTT	CASSTHRDSRNEKLFF
.	.	TRBV28	TRBJ1-1	TGTGCCAGCAGCGGACAGAGCTATGGGGACACTGAAGCTTTCTTT	CASSGQSYGDTEAFF
TRBD1	.	TRBV19	TRBJ1-5	TGTGCCAGCAGTAGGGACAGCTATAGCAATCAGCCCCAGCATTTT	CASSRDSYSNQPQHF
TRBD2	.	TRBV18	TRBJ2-1	TGTGCCAGCTCACCACCGACTAGCGGGTCCTACAATGAGCAGTTCTTC	CASSPPTSGSYNEQFF
.	.	TRBV6-5	TRBJ2-3	TGTGCCAGCAGCTTACAAAGCACAGATACGCAGTATTTT	CASSLQSTDTQYF
.	.	TRBV7-8	TRBJ1-1	TGTGCCAGCAGCTTATACACGGAGGACACTGAAGCTTTCTTT	CASSLYTEDTEAFF
.	once	TRBV6-1	TRBJ1-2	TGTGCCAGCAGGGAAGCCCAGGGAATTCACTATGGCTACACCTTC	CASREAQGIHYGYTF
TRBD1	.	TRBV7-2	TRBJ1-2	TGTGCCAGCAGCTTAGGAGGGGGACAGGGTGGGAACTATGGCTACACCTTC	CASSLGGGQGGNYGYTF
.	.	TRBV5-6	TRBJ1-1	TGTGCCAGCAGCTTGGCGGCAGGAGAAGCTTTCTTT	CASSLAAGEAFF
TRBD1	.	TRBV27	TRBJ2-3	TGTGCCACCGGGACCACCGGGACAGTGACTAGCACAGATACGCAGTATTTT	CATGTTGTVTSTDTQYF
.	.	TRBV7-6	TRBJ2-7	TGTGCCAGCAGCTTAGCAGCCTCCGACAGGAACTACGAGCAGTACTTC	CASSLAASDRNYEQYF
TRBD1	.	TRBV6-5	TRBJ1-5	TGTGCCAGCATCCATGTTAGGACAGGTGGACAGCCCCAGCATTTT	CASIHVRTGGQPQHF
.	.	TRBV2	TRBJ1-4	TGTGCCAGCAGTGAATGTGGGCAGAATGAAAAACTGTTTTTT	CASSECGQNEKLFF